Below are 8 T cell receptor beta chains sequenced from a single sample in a study of cytomegalovirus exposure and HLA in healthy donors. The PCR contained 60 Vbeta and 13 Jbeta primers. The table came from immunoSEQ multiplex PCR; TCRdb's copy has only in-frame clones and leaves some out. In the table there are about 130,000 clones, 74% of which are singletons. The specimen sequenced was PBMCs. The receptor set was obtained from a man in his forties or fifties in good health and CMV-seropositive.

This chain connects TRBV30 to TRBJ1-1, with D unclear. CDR1 and CDR2 (germline): GTSNPN, SVGIG (reference sequence). V was cut by 3 bases and J by 1 base, with 12 bases left in between. CDR3 length: 14 residues. Here the CDR3 DNA reads TGTGCCTGGAGCGTAGCTAGTTGGAACACTGAAGCTTTCTTT. This encodes CAWSVASWNTEAFF.

The rearrangement joins TRBV6-6 to TRBJ1-2, with D possibly being TRBD1 (6 bases). The CDR3 runs 12 residues. Germline V lookup: CDR1 MNHNY, CDR2 SVGAGI (reference sequence). Trimming cost V 7 bases and J 4 bases, with 10 bases left between them. The CDR3 DNA reads TGTGCCAGCACAGTGGACAGCTATGGCTACACCTTC. Protein product: CASTVDSYGYTF.

The rearrangement uses TRBV7-2 and TRBJ2-3, with D possibly matching TRBD2 (5 bases). Trimming removed 7 bases at V and 0 bases at J, with 14 bases between. Germline CDR1 and CDR2: SGHTA and FQGNSA. The CDR3 consists of 15 residues. CDR3 nucleotide sequence: TGTGCCAGCACCCTAGAGCGGAGAAGCACAGATACGCAGTATTTT. It specifies CASTLERRSTDTQYF.

This rearrangement joins TRBV19 to TRBJ1-2; D gene unclear. CDR1 is LNHDA and CDR2 is SQIVND in the germline V gene (reference sequence). CDR3 size: 13 residues. The ends were cut back, 3 bases at V and 5 bases at J, with 10 bases in the middle. The CDR3 region is CASSILSNYGYTF. CDR3 coding DNA: TGTGCCAGTAGTATCCTTAGCAATTATGGCTACACCTTC.

The rearrangement links TRBV28 to TRBJ2-5; 7 nucleotides agree with TRBD2. The ends lost 6 bases at V and 5 bases at J; junction bases unmatched: 9. The length of the CDR3 is 14 residues. CDR1 is MDHEN and CDR2 is SYDVKM in the germline V gene. CDR3 DNA: TGTGCCAGCAGGGTCGGGGGGTCGGGGGAGACCCAGTACTTC. It is translated as CASRVGGSGETQYF.

The chain couples TRBV19 to TRBJ1-1, with TRBD1 as a possible D gene (6 bases). This CDR3 has 16 amino acids. V lost 6 bases, J lost 0 bases, and 17 bases lay in between. Germline values: CDR1 LNHDA, CDR2 SQIVND (reference sequence). The CDR3 region has the DNA TGTGCCAGTAGGACAGGCTACACCGTCTTGAACACTGAAGCTTTCTTT. It specifies CASRTGYTVLNTEAFF. Looking up the rest from reference TRBV19 and TRBJ1-1 gives the full variable domain: DGGITQSPKYLFRKEGQNVTLSCEQNLNHDAMYWYRQDPGQGLRLIYYSQIVNDFQKGDIAEGYSVSREKKESFPLTVTSAQKNPTAFYLCASRTGYTVLNTEAFFGQGTRLTVV.

This clone has a handful of counts. The rearrangement uses TRBV6-6 and TRBJ1-1; a weak D match, TRBD1 (5 bases). Trimming took off 2 bases at V and 1 base at J, with 14 bases between the two ends. Germline CDR1 is MNHNY and CDR2 is SVGAGI (reference sequence). The CDR3 contains 16 residues. The CDR3 DNA is TGTGCCAGCAGTTACCCACGACAGAGGAAGAACACTGAAGCTTTCTTT. Amino acid sequence: CASSYPRQRKNTEAFF.

The V gene is TRBV6-5, the J gene TRBJ2-7; 9 bases line up with TRBD1. Trimming removed 5 bases from V and 3 bases from J; junction bases left unmatched: 8. The CDR3 length is 15 residues. Germline V gives CDR1 MNHEY, CDR2 SVGAGI. The CDR3 loop reads CASSPRDRANYEQYF. The CDR3 nucleotides are TGTGCCAGCAGTCCCCGGGACAGGGCTAACTACGAGCAGTACTTC.